The source of this T cell receptor (beta chain) is a study of cytomegalovirus exposure and HLA in healthy donors. The CDR3 totals 15 residues. V lost 3 bases, J lost 7 bases, and 9 bases stayed unmatched. Germline CDR1 SNHLY, CDR2 FYNNEI. Researchers ran the PCR with 60 Vbeta and 13 Jbeta primers. Repertoires were generated with immunoSEQ multiplex PCR, while TCRdb's copy carries only in-frame clones and drops some. The sample has about 140,000 clones, about 84% seen once. A word on this clone: The identical CDR3 is also encoded by other nucleotide sequences in the sample.

This chain uses TRBV2 with TRBJ2-7; 10 bases align to TRBD2. This clonotype originated in a middle-aged man in good health and CMV-seronegative. What was sequenced was PBMCs. CDR3 sequence: CASSESLAGAVEQYF. Written as DNA, the CDR3 is TGTGCCAGCAGTGAGAGTCTAGCGGGAGCGGTAGAGCAGTACTTC. Filled out from reference TRBV2 and TRBJ2-7, the complete variable domain reads EPEVTQTPSHQVTQMGQEVILRCVPISNHLYFYWYRQILGQKVEFLVSFYNNEISEKSEIFDDQFSVERPDGSNFTLKIRSTKLEDSAMYFCASSESLAGAVEQYFGPGTRLTVT.